The entry that follows covers one TCR beta chain sequence. Its antigen is unknown. Each TCR beta cDNA library carried unique molecular identifiers. Between roughly 0.9 and 11 million T cells gave rise to roughly 0.5 million cDNA molecules. MiXCR, applied by TCRdb to the PCR reads, yields one record per CDR3 protein. The sample records around 150,000 distinct CDR3 sequences, about 34% being singletons. The CDR3 runs to 15 residues. In germline, CDR1 is DFQATT, CDR2 SNEGSKA (reference sequence). After removal of 3 bases from V and 0 bases from J, the junction contained 8 bases not matched to a gene. This specimen comes from a study of post-analysis software for immune sequencing data. Study-wide context: Patients with relapsing-remitting, secondary progressive and progressive-relapsing multiple sclerosis courses were all represented. Study-wide points: Among roughly 5 TRBV segments more frequent in patients than controls were TRBV5-6, TRBV5-1 and TRBV20-1.

The genes are TRBV20-1 and TRBJ2-7, with 7 bases that match TRBD1. The clonotype originates from a girl aged 10 to 17 with multiple sclerosis. Sequenced material: blood, taken after autologous hematopoietic stem cell transplantation. The CDR3 DNA sequence: TGCAGTGCTAGTGGCTCGACAGGGAACTCCTACGAGCAGTACTTC. Its translation: CSASGSTGNSYEQYF.